This passage covers 2 T cell receptor beta chains from one sample sequenced in a study of T cells in Graves' hyperthyroidism and ophthalmopathy. Amplification yielded TCR beta CDR3 regions, with RNA transcripts as the source. The TCR CDR3 first-round RT-PCR relied on the HTBI primer set. Each CDR3 protein gets one entry after TCRdb re-called the multiplex PCR reads with MiXCR. The sample includes over 350,000 distinct CDR3 sequences, roughly 18% of them seen just once. Source material: blood. The receptors come from a man aged 18 to 30 with Graves' ophthalmopathy.

The V gene is TRBV19, the J gene TRBJ1-1; weak D call: TRBD1 (6 bases). In germline, CDR1 is LNHDA, CDR2 SQIVND (reference sequence). The CDR3 totals 15 residues. Trimming took off 5 bases at V and 6 bases at J, with 19 bases between the two ends. Written as DNA, the CDR3 is TGTGCCAGTAGTCTCCAGGGGATCCAACAACCTGAAGCTTTCTTT. Translating it yields CASSLQGIQQPEAFF.

The gene calls are TRBV5-5 and TRBJ1-4; D is possibly TRBD1 (6 bases). The germline V and J ends were trimmed by 3 bases and 5 bases, with 14 bases remaining between them. The CDR3 covers 15 residues. Germline CDR1 reads SGHKS; CDR2 reads YYEKEE (reference sequence). The CDR3 here is CASSSLTGENEKLFF. CDR3 DNA: TGTGCCAGCAGCTCGCTGACAGGTGAAAATGAAAAACTGTTTTTT. Filled out from reference TRBV5-5 and TRBJ1-4, the complete variable domain reads DAGVTQSPTHLIKTRGQQVTLRCSPISGHKSVSWYQQVLGQGPQFIFQYYEKEERGRGNFPDRFSARQFPNYSSELNVNALLLGDSALYLCASSSLTGENEKLFFGSGTQLSVL.